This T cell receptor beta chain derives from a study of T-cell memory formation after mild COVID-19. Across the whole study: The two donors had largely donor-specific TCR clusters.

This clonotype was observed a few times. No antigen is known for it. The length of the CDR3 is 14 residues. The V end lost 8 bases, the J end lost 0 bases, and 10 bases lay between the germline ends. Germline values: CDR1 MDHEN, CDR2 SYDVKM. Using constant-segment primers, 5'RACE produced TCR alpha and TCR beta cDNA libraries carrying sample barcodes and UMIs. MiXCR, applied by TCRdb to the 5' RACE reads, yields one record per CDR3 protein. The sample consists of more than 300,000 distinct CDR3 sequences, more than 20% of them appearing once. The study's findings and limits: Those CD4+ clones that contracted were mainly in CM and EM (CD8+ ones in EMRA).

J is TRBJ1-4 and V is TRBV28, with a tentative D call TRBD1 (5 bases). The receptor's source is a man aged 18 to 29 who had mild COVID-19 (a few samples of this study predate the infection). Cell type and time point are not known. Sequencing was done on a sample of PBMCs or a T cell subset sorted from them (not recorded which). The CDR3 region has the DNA TGTGCCAGCTCGTGGGGGGCAACTAATGAAAAACTGTTTTTT. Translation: CASSWGATNEKLFF. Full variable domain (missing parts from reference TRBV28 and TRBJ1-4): DVKVTQSSRYLVKRTGEKVFLECVQDMDHENMFWYRQDPGLGLRLIYFSYDVKMKEKGDIPEGYSVSREKKERFSLILESASTNQTSMYLCASSWGATNEKLFFGSGTQLSVL.